A selection of T cell receptor beta chains follows, all from one sample in a study of blood T cell repertoires in COVID-19. The repertoire was sequenced with immunoSEQ multiplex PCR; TCRdb's copy has only in-frame clones and lacks some. The top ten hold over 1% of the sample, which has around 200,000 clones, over 80% seen once. The sequenced material came from PBMCs or T cells enriched from blood (not recorded which). The receptors were sampled from a man younger than 45 who had recovered from COVID-19. CDR3s include the opening cysteine and the closing phenylalanine or tryptophan. A D gene is named only where the DNA matches it firmly. Clone size appears in some rows only: once, few, many, or a class for an expanded clone.

clone size,D gene,V gene,J gene,CDR3 protein,CDR3 DNA
.,TRBD1,TRBV30,TRBJ2-7,CAWSGTGHEQYF,TGTGCCTGGAGTGGGACAGGCCACGAGCAGTACTTC
.,TRBD2,TRBV19,TRBJ2-3,CASRGYSGRLTDTQYF,TGTGCCAGTAGGGGATATAGCGGGAGGCTCACAGATACGCAGTATTTT
.,TRBD1,TRBV30,TRBJ2-2,CAWSLTGFAGELFF,TGTGCCTGGAGTCTGACAGGGTTTGCCGGGGAGCTGTTTTTT
.,TRBD1,TRBV27,TRBJ1-2,CASSSGQGLVHGYTF,TGTGCCAGCAGTTCCGGACAGGGACTCGTCCATGGCTACACCTTC
.,.,TRBV6-5,TRBJ1-3,CASSYGRRGSGNTIYF,TGTGCCAGCAGTTACGGACGCAGGGGATCTGGAAACACCATATATTTT
.,TRBD1,TRBV25-1,TRBJ1-1,CASSDPQQSGTGGAEAFF,TGTGCCAGCAGTGATCCTCAGCAATCCGGGACAGGGGGCGCGGAAGCTTTCTTT
.,TRBD1,TRBV3-1/TRBV3-2,TRBJ2-7,CASSQGGTAAYEQYF,TGTGCCAGCAGCCAAGGAGGGACAGCGGCCTACGAGCAGTACTTC
.,TRBD1,TRBV19,TRBJ1-1,CASAGTDTEAFF,TGTGCCAGCGCCGGGACAGACACTGAAGCTTTCTTT
.,.,TRBV12-3/TRBV12-4,TRBJ2-1,CASSYGPYNEQFF,TGTGCCAGCAGTTACGGTCCTTACAATGAGCAGTTCTTC
.,.,TRBV4-1,TRBJ2-7,CASSQDQRVSEQYF,TGCGCCAGCAGCCAAGATCAGCGGGTATCCGAGCAGTACTTC
.,TRBD1,TRBV27,TRBJ1-2,CASRPGTGYGYTF,TGTGCCAGCAGGCCAGGGACAGGGTATGGCTACACCTTC
.,.,TRBV18,TRBJ1-1,CASSLPSFGNTEAFF,TGTGCCAGCTCACTGCCTTCATTCGGGAACACTGAAGCTTTCTTT
.,TRBD2,TRBV30,TRBJ2-3,CAWSDPMGTSGGTDTQYF,TGTGCCTGGAGCGATCCTATGGGGACTAGCGGGGGCACAGATACGCAGTATTTT
.,TRBD1,TRBV7-2,TRBJ2-7,CASSLGQGGPYEQYF,TGTGCCAGCAGCCTGGGACAGGGCGGGCCCTACGAGCAGTACTTC
once,TRBD1,TRBV12-3/TRBV12-4,TRBJ1-2,CASSETGIYGYTF,TGTGCCAGCAGCGAGACAGGGATCTATGGCTACACCTTC
.,TRBD1,TRBV9,TRBJ1-4,CASSVGDREGEKLFF,TGTGCCAGCAGCGTAGGGGACAGGGAGGGTGAAAAACTGTTTTTT
.,.,TRBV9,TRBJ2-1,CASSTAAVSSYNEQFF,TGTGCCAGCAGCACAGCGGCGGTTAGCTCCTACAATGAGCAGTTCTTC
.,.,TRBV2,TRBJ2-7,CASKGQSYEQYF,TGTGCCAGCAAAGGACAGAGCTACGAGCAGTACTTC
.,.,TRBV18,TRBJ2-7,CASSPIRGEQYF,TGTGCCAGCTCACCAATCAGGGGCGAGCAGTACTTC
.,TRBD2,TRBV29-1,TRBJ2-1,CSVEGLAGEISYNEQFF,TGCAGCGTTGAAGGGCTAGCGGGAGAGATCTCCTACAATGAGCAGTTCTTC
.,.,TRBV5-4,TRBJ2-3,CASSEPGGLGDTQYF,TGTGCCAGCAGCGAACCGGGGGGCCTGGGAGATACGCAGTATTTT
.,.,TRBV27,TRBJ2-7,CASSLNYEQYF,TGTGCCAGCAGTCTTAACTACGAGCAGTACTTC
once,TRBD1,TRBV4-3,TRBJ1-4,CASSQETGLRSTNEKLFF,TGCGCCAGCAGCCAAGAGACAGGGCTCCGCTCAACTAATGAAAAACTGTTTTTT
.,.,TRBV11-2,TRBJ1-2,CASSLHTFNYGYTF,TGTGCCAGCAGCTTGCACACCTTTAACTATGGCTACACCTTC
.,.,TRBV4-3,TRBJ2-7,CASSQDLPYEQYF,TGCGCCAGCAGCCAAGATCTCCCCTACGAGCAGTACTTC
.,TRBD1,TRBV5-4,TRBJ1-1,CASSRLGQGIIEAFF,TGTGCCAGCAGCCGTCTCGGACAGGGTATCATTGAAGCTTTCTTT
.,.,TRBV7-9,TRBJ1-2,CASTGGTYGYTF,TGTGCCTCGACCGGAGGTACCTATGGCTACACCTTC
.,.,TRBV19,TRBJ1-6,CASSTDRFNSPLHF,TGTGCCAGTAGTACTGACAGGTTTAATTCACCCCTCCACTTT
.,.,TRBV6-5,TRBJ1-3,CASSYQVGSSGNTIYF,TGTGCCAGCAGTTACCAAGTCGGTAGCTCTGGAAACACCATATATTTT
.,TRBD1,TRBV11-2,TRBJ2-2,CASSLERQGVNTGELFF,TGTGCCAGCAGCTTAGAAAGACAGGGGGTGAACACCGGGGAGCTGTTTTTT
.,TRBD1,TRBV19,TRBJ2-1,CASSIVSGGNEQFF,TGTGCCAGTAGTATAGTTTCAGGGGGAAATGAGCAGTTCTTC
.,.,TRBV5-1,TRBJ1-2,CASSLGAYGYTF,TGCGCCAGCAGCTTGGGCGCCTATGGCTACACCTTC
.,TRBD1,TRBV6-2/TRBV6-3,TRBJ2-3,CASSYPTRGTGHTDTQYF,TGTGCCAGCAGTTACCCAACGAGAGGGACAGGACACACAGATACGCAGTATTTT
.,.,TRBV2,TRBJ2-7,CASNVRAEQYF,TGTGCCAGCAATGTCCGAGCCGAGCAGTACTTC
.,TRBD1,TRBV12-3/TRBV12-4,TRBJ2-5,CASSVQGAQYF,TGTGCCAGCAGTGTACAGGGGGCCCAGTACTTC
.,.,TRBV28,TRBJ1-2,CASSFSGVGYGYTF,TGTGCCAGCAGTTTCTCAGGGGTGGGCTATGGCTACACCTTC
.,.,TRBV11-2,TRBJ2-7,CASSLPGVYEQYF,TGTGCCAGCAGCTTACCGGGAGTCTACGAGCAGTACTTC
.,TRBD1,TRBV2,TRBJ1-1,CASSRGQPSDTEAFF,TGTGCCAGCAGTAGGGGACAGCCGTCGGACACTGAAGCTTTCTTT
once,TRBD2,TRBV7-2,TRBJ2-7,CASSLESGGTYYEQYF,TGTGCCAGCAGCTTAGAGAGCGGGGGGACCTACTACGAGCAGTACTTC
.,.,TRBV19,TRBJ1-4,CASTGTRGLFF,TGTGCCAGTACCGGGACCAGGGGACTGTTTTTT
.,.,TRBV18,TRBJ2-1,CASSLVLVTGEQFF,TGTGCCAGCTCCCTTGTCCTAGTTACGGGTGAGCAGTTCTTC
.,.,TRBV28,TRBJ1-6,CASSLTRIYSPLHF,TGTGCCAGCAGTTTGACACGTATTTATTCACCCCTCCACTTT
once,TRBD1,TRBV3-1/TRBV3-2,TRBJ2-5,CASSLTSTGKGETQYF,TGTGCCAGCAGCCTGACCTCGACAGGGAAAGGGGAGACCCAGTACTTC
.,TRBD2,TRBV28,TRBJ2-5,CASSTSLANQETQYF,TGTGCCAGCTCAACTTCACTAGCGAACCAAGAGACCCAGTACTTC
.,TRBD1,TRBV19,TRBJ2-2,CASSIQGAIDTGELFF,TGTGCCAGTAGTATTCAGGGGGCGATCGACACCGGGGAGCTGTTTTTT
once,.,TRBV28,TRBJ2-1,CASSLSLSNEQFF,TGTGCCAGCAGTTTGTCTCTCAGCAATGAGCAGTTCTTC
.,TRBD1,TRBV10-3,TRBJ2-5,CASGQGETQYF,TGTGCCAGCGGACAGGGAGAGACCCAGTACTTC
.,.,TRBV24-1,TRBJ1-2,CATSEGYGYTF,TGTGCCACTTCAGAGGGCTATGGCTACACCTTC